These 4 T cell receptor beta chains were all obtained from the same sample, sequenced in a study of blood T cells in healthy people across ages. For the second PCR, which ran for roughly 6 to 12 cycles, a sample-barcoded 5' primer and a J-beta primer mix were used. MiXCR was run by TCRdb on the 5' RACE reads, yielding one entry per CDR3 protein. Among hundreds of thousands of distinct CDR3 sequences listed, 24% were seen once. The same specimen was also included in a second study, on T cells of mothers and their children.

The sample consisted of blood. These receptors were collected from a boy aged 5-17 years in good health.

The V and J genes are TRBV18 and TRBJ2-5; 7 positions match TRBD1. Trimming cost V 4 bases and J 1 base; bases outside gene matches: 3. Germline V lookup: CDR1 KGHSH, CDR2 LQKENI. This CDR3 contains 14 residues. CDR3 region: CASSQTGPQETQYF. The CDR3 coding sequence is TGTGCCAGCTCACAGACAGGGCCCCAAGAGACCCAGTACTTC.

This chain connects TRBV20-1 to TRBJ1-4; D remains ambiguous. From germline, CDR1 is DFQATT and CDR2 SNEGSKA (reference sequence). This CDR3 contains 15 residues. The ends were cut back, 3 bases at V and 6 bases at J, with 17 bases in the middle. In nucleotides, the CDR3 is TGCAGTGCTAGGGATTATACGTCAGTTGATGAAAAACTGTTTTTT. Translation gives CSARDYTSVDEKLFF.

In its sample, this clonotype was seen a few times. The chain links TRBV12-3 or TRBV12-4 to TRBJ2-6; 9 nucleotides match TRBD2. J was trimmed by 1 base and V by 3 bases; bases with no gene match: 4. The CDR3 totals 17 residues. The CDR3 DNA sequence: TGTGCCAGCAGTTTGTCTAGCGGGGTATCTGGGGCCAACGTCCTGACTTTC. This sequence encodes CASSLSSGVSGANVLTF.

This clonotype has only a few counts. The chain has TRBV20-1 and TRBJ2-5, with D unclear. V was shortened by 1 base and J by 4 bases, with 7 bases between the two germline ends. The CDR3 covers 12 residues. Germline lookup yields CDR1 DFQATT and CDR2 SNEGSKA (reference sequence). The CDR3 DNA is TGCAGTGCTAGAGGGAAGAGAGAGACCCAGTACTTC. It encodes CSARGKRETQYF.